This record covers a single TCR beta chain. This CDR3 is also generated by other DNA sequences in the sample. Participants spanned ages about 18 to 100 years and resided in about 24 US areas. Participant-reported clinical history was the basis for cohort assignment. Donors in Cohort 3 counted as recovered after two negative PCRs, clearance, or symptom resolution. This record comes from a study of blood T cell repertoires in COVID-19. Authors' data handling: Cell counts per sample came from amplifying reference gene primers. The protocol was immunoSEQ multiplex PCR, while the TCRdb copy is restricted to in-frame clones and leaves out a portion. That table supplies the V and J calls and clone size; D and trimming were determined from the DNA. The sample yields about 280,000 clones, about nine tenths seen once. The CDR3 is made up of 12 amino acids. With 0 bases removed from V and 7 bases from J, the gap between germline ends came to 6 bases. Germline values: CDR1 KGHSH, CDR2 LQKENI.

The sequence was collected from a woman aged 55-75 years who had recovered from COVID-19. Source material: PBMCs or T cells enriched from blood (not recorded which). V gene TRBV18 combines with J gene TRBJ1-1; D may be TRBD1 (5 bases). CDR3 protein: CASSPPTGEAFF. The CDR3 DNA reads as TGTGCCAGCTCACCACCTACAGGTGAAGCTTTCTTT.